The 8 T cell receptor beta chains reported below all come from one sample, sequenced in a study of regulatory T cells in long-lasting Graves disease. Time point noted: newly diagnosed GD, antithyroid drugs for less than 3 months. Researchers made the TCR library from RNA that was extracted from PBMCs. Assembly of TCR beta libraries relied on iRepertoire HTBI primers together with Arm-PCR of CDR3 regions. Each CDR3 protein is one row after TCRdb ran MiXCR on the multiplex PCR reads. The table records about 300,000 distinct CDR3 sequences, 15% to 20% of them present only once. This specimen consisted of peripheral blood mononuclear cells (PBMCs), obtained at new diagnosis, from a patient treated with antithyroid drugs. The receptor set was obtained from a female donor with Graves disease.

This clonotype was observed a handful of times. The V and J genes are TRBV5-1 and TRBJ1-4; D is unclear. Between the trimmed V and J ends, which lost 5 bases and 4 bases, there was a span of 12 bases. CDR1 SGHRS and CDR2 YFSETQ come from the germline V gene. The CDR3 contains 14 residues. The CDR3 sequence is CASRTGYLNEKLFF. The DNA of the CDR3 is TGCGCCAGCAGGACGGGGTATCTTAATGAAAAACTGTTTTTT.

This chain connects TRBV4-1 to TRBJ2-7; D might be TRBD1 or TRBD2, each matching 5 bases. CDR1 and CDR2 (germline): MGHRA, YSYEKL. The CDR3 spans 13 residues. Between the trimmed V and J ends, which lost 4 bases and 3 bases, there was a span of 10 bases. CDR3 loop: CASSRGTDYEQYF. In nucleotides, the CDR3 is TGCGCCAGCAGCCGTGGGACCGACTACGAGCAGTACTTC.

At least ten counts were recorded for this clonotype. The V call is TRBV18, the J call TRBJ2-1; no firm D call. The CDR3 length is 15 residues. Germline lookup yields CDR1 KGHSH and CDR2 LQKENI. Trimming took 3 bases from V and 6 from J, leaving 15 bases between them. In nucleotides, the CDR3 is TGTGCCAGCTCACCCCCGGCGCTGGGTGGCAATGAGCAGTTCTTC. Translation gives CASSPPALGGNEQFF.

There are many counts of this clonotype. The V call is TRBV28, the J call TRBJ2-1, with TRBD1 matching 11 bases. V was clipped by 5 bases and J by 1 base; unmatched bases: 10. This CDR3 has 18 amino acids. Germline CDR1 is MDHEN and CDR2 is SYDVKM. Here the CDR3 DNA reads TGTGCCAGCAGTCCTTGGACAGGGGGCGCAGGATCCTACAATGAGCAGTTCTTC. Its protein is CASSPWTGGAGSYNEQFF. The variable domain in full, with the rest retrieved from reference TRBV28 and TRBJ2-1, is DVKVTQSSRYLVKRTGEKVFLECVQDMDHENMFWYRQDPGLGLRLIYFSYDVKMKEKGDIPEGYSVSREKKERFSLILESASTNQTSMYLCASSPWTGGAGSYNEQFFGPGTRLTVL.

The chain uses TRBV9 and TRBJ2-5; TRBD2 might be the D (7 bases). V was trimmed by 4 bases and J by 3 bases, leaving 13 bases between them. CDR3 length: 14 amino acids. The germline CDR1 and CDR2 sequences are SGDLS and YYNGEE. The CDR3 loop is CASSPPGGEETQYF. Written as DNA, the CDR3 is TGTGCCAGCAGCCCCCCGGGGGGCGAAGAGACCCAGTACTTC.

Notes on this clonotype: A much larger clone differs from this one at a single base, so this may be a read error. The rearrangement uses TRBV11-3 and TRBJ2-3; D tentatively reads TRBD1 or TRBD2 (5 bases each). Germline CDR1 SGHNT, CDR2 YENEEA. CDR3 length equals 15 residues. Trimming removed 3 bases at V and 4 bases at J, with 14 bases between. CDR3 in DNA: TGTGCCAGCAGCTTGCTCCGGGGACGCGCAGATACGCAGTATTTT. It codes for CASSLLRGRADTQYF.

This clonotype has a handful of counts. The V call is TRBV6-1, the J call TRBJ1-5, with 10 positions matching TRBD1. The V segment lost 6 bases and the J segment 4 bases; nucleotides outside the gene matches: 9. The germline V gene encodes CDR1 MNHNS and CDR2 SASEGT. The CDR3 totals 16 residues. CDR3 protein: CASSQTDRGHNQPQHF. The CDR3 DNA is TGTGCCAGCAGCCAAACAGACAGGGGGCATAATCAGCCCCAGCATTTT.

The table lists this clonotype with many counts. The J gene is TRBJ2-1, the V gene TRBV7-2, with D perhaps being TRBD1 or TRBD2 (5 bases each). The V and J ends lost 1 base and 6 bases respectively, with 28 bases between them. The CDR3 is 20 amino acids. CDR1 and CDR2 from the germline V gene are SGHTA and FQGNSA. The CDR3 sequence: CASSLDGPYQGTSTSNEQFF. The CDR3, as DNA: TGTGCCAGCAGCTTAGATGGGCCCTACCAAGGGACGTCAACATCCAATGAGCAGTTCTTC. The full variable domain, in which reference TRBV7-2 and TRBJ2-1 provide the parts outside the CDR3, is GAGVSQSPSNKVTEKGKDVELRCDPISGHTALYWYRQSLGQGLEFLIYFQGNSAPDKSGLPSDRFSAERTGGSVSTLTIQRTQQEDSAVYLCASSLDGPYQGTSTSNEQFFGPGTRLTVL.